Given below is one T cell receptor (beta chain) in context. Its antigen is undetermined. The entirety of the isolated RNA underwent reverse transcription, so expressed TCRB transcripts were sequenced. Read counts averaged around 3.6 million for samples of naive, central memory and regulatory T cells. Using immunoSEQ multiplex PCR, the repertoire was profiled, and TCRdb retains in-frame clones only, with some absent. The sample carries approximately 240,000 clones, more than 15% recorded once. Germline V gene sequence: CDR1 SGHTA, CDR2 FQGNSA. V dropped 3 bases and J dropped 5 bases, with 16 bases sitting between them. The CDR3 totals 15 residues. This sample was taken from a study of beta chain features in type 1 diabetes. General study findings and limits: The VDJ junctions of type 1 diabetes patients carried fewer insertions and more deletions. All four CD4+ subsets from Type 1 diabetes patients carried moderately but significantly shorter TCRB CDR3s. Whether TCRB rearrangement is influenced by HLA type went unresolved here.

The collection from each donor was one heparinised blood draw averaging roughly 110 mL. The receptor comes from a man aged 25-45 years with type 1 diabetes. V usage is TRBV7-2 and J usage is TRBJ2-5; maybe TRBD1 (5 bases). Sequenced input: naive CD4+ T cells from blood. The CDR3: CASSFAGSGVETQYF. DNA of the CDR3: TGTGCCAGCAGCTTCGCAGGGTCTGGGGTGGAGACCCAGTACTTC.